This record looks at one T cell receptor beta chain sequence and its context. Germline V lookup: CDR1 LGHDT, CDR2 YNNKEL (reference sequence). V was clipped by 1 base and J by 7 bases, with 10 bases between them. This CDR3 has 14 residues. These data originate in a study of blood T cell repertoires in COVID-19. Across the study: Acute and convalescent COVID-19 samples came from the United States, Italy and Spain. The analysed material was cDNA or gDNA that came from T cells, B-cell-depleted T cells, or PBMCs.

Original methodology: Estimates of nucleated cell counts were drawn from the amplification of reference gene primers. Sequencing was performed with immunoSEQ multiplex PCR; in TCRdb, only in-frame clones are kept and a portion is missing. The V and J calls and clone size were taken over from that table, and D and trimming were inferred from the DNA. Of approximately 90,000 clones in the sample, more than 80% were seen once. This chain connects TRBV3-1 (or the pseudogene TRBV3-2) to TRBJ2-2, with a tentative D call TRBD1 (6 bases). Input material: peripheral blood. The receptor was derived from an elderly woman with acute or convalescent COVID-19. DNA for the CDR3: TGTGCCAGCAGCCAAGCGTCAGGGGACGGGGAGCTGTTTTTT. Its translation: CASSQASGDGELFF.